This entry features one TCR beta chain sequence. Repertoires were generated with immunoSEQ multiplex PCR, while TCRdb's copy carries only in-frame clones and drops some. The data hold under 170,000 clones, with 94% observed a single time. This sample stems from a study of T cell responses to AZD1222 COVID-19 vaccine. The sample consisted of peripheral blood, taken on day 0 of AZD1222 vaccination. The sequence was collected from an adult in good health.

The CDR3, as DNA: TGTGCCAGCAGCCTGAGCGTTGAGACAGGGACCATTCAGTACTTC. Protein product: CASSLSVETGTIQYF. The rearrangement joins TRBV3-1 (or the pseudogene TRBV3-2) to TRBJ2-4, with 7 nucleotides matching TRBD1. The CDR3 consists of 15 residues. Germline CDR1 is LGHDT and CDR2 is YNNKEL (reference sequence). V shed 4 bases, J shed 9 bases, and the junction held 12 bases outside the gene matches.